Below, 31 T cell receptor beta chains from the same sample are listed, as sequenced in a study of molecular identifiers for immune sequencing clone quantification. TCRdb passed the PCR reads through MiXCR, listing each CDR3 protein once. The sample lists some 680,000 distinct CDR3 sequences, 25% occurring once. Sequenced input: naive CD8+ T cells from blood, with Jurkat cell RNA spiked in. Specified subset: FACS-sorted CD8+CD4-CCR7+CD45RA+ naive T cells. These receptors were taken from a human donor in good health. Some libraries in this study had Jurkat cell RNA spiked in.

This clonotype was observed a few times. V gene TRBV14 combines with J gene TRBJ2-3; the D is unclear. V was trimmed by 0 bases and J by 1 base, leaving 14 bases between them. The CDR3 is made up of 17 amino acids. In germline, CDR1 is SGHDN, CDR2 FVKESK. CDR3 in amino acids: CASSQERPGRRTDTQYF. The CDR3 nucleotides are TGTGCCAGCAGCCAAGAGAGACCAGGCCGGCGCACAGATACGCAGTATTTT. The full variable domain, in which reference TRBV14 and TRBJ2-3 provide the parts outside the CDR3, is EAGVTQFPSHSVIEKGQTVTLRCDPISGHDNLYWYRRVMGKEIKFLLHFVKESKQDESGMPNNRFLAERTGGTYSTLKVQPAELEDSGVYFCASSQERPGRRTDTQYFGPGTRLTVL.

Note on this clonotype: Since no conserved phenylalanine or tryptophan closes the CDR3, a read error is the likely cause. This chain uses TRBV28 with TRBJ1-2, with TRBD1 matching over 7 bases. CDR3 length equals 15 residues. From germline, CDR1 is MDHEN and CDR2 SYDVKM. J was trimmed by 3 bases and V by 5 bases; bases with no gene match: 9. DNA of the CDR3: TGTGCCAGCAGTACCGGGACAGACGATTACTATGGCTACACCCTC. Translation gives CASSTGTDDYYGYTL.

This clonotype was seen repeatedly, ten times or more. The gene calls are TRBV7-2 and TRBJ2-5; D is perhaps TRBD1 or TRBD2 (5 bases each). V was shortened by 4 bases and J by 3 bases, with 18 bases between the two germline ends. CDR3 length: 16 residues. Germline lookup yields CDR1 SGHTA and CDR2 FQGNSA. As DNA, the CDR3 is TGTGCCAGCAGCTCCCGTCAGGTGGGGACGAAAGAGACCCAGTACTTC. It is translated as CASSSRQVGTKETQYF.

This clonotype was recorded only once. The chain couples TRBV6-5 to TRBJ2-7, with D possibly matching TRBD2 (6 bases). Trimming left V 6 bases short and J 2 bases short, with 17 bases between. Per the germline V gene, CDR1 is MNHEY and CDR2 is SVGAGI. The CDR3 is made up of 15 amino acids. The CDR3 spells CASRPSVGGTYEQYF. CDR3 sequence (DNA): TGTGCCAGCAGGCCTTCCGTGGGGGGAACCTACGAGCAGTACTTC.

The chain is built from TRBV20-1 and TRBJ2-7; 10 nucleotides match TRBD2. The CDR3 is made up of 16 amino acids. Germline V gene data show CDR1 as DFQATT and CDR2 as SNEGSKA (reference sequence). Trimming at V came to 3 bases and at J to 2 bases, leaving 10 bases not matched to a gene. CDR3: CSASFRLAGQTYEQYF. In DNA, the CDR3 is TGCAGTGCTAGCTTTAGACTAGCGGGTCAAACCTACGAGCAGTACTTC.

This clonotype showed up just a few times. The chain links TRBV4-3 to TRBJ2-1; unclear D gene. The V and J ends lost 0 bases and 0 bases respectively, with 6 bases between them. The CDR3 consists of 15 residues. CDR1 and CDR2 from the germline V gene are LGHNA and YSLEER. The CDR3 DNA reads TGCGCCAGCAGCCAAGAGAAGAGCTCCTACAATGAGCAGTTCTTC. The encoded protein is CASSQEKSSYNEQFF.

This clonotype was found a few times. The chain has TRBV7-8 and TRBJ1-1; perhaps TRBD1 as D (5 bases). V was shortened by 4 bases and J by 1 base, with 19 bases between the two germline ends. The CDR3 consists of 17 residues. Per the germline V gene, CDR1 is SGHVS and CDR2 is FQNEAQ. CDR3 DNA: TGTGCCAGCAGCTCTGATCAGACAGCGCAGCAGAACACTGAAGCTTTCTTT. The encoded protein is CASSSDQTAQQNTEAFF.

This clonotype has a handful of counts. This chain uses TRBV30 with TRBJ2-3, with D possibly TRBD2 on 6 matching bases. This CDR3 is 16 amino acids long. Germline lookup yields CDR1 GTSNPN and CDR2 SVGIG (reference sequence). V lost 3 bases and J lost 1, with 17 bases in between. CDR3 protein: CAWRPRARRGTDTQYF. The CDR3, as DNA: TGTGCCTGGAGGCCTCGAGCCAGGAGGGGCACAGATACGCAGTATTTT.

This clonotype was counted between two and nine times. CDR3 region: CASSLWTNTGELFF. For the CDR3, the DNA is TGTGCCAGCAGCCTATGGACAAACACCGGGGAGCTGTTTTTT. The chain links TRBV13 to TRBJ2-2, with a weak D call TRBD1 (5 bases). There are 14 residues in the CDR3. Germline V gives CDR1 PRHDT, CDR2 FYEKMQ (reference sequence). The V and J ends lost 5 bases and 2 bases respectively, with 9 bases between them.

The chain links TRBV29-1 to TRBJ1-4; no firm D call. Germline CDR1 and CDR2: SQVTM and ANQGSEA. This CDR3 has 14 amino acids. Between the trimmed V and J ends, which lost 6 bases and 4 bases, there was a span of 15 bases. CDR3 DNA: TGCAGCGTAAAGGCGGAGAACTTTAATGAAAAACTGTTTTTT. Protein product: CSVKAENFNEKLFF.

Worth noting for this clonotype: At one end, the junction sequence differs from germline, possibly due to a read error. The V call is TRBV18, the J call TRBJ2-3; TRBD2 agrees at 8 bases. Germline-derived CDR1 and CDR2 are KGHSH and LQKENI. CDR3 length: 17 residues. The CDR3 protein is CASSPVLAASSPDTQSF. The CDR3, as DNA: TGTGCCAGCTCACCAGTACTAGCGGCCTCTAGCCCCGATACGCAGTCTTTT.

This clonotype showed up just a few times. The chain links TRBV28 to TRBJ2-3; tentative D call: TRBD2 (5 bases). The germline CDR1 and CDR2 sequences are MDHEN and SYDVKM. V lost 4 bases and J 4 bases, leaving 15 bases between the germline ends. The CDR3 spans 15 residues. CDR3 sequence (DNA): TGTGCCAGCAGTTACCGGGAAACAGCAGCAGATACGCAGTATTTT. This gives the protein CASSYRETAADTQYF.

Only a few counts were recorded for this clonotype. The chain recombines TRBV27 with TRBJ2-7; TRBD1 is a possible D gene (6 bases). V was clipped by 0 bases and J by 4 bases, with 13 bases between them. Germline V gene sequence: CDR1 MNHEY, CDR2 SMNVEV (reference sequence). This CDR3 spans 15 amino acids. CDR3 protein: CASSLSLGQGYEQYF. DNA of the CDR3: TGTGCCAGCAGTTTATCGTTGGGACAAGGGTACGAGCAGTACTTC.

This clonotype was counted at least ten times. The DNA for the CDR3 is TGTGCCAGCAGCTTAGTTCTTAGACAACCACTCACAGATACGCAGTATTTT. Translation: CASSLVLRQPLTDTQYF. The chain recombines TRBV11-2 with TRBJ2-3; D is unresolved. The CDR3 has 17 amino acids. CDR1 and CDR2 (germline): SGHAT, FQNNGV. The V end lost 1 base, the J end lost 2 bases, and 16 bases lay between the germline ends.

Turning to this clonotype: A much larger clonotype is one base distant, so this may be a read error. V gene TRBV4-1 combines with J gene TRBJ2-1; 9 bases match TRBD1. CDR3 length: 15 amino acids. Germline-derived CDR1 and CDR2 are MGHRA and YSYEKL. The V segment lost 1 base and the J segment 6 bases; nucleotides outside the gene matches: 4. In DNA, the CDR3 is TGCGCCAGCAGCCAAGGGACAGGGGCCTGCAATGAGCAGTTCTTC. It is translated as CASSQGTGACNEQFF.

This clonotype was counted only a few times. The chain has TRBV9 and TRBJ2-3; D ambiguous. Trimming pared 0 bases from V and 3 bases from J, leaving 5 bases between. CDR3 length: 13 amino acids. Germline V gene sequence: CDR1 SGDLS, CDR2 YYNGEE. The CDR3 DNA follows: TGTGCCAGCAGCGTAGGTCGGACAGATACGCAGTATTTT. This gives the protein CASSVGRTDTQYF.

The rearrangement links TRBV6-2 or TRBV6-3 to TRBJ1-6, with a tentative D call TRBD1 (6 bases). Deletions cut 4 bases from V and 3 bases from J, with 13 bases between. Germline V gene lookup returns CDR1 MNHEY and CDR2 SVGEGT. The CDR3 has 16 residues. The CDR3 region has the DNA TGTGCCAGCAGTTCCCTACAGGGAAACTATAATTCACCCCTCCACTTT. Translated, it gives CASSSLQGNYNSPLHF.

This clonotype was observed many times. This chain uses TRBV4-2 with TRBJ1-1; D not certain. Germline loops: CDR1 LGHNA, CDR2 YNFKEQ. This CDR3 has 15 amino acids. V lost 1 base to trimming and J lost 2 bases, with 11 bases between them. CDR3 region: CASSQVSISNTEAFF. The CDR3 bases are TGTGCCAGCAGCCAAGTTTCTATCTCTAACACTGAAGCTTTCTTT.

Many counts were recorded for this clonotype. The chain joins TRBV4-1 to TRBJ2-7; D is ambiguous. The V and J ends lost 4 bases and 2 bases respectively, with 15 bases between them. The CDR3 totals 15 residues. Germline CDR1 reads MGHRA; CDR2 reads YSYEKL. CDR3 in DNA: TGCGCCAGCAGCCTAGAGCAGGCCGAAACCTACGAGCAGTACTTC. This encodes CASSLEQAETYEQYF.

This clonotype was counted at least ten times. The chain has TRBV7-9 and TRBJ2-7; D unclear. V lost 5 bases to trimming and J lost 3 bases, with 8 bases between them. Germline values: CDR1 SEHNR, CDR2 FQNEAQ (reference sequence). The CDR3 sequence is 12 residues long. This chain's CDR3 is CASSGLVYEQYF. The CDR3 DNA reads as TGTGCCAGCAGCGGGTTGGTCTACGAGCAGTACTTC.

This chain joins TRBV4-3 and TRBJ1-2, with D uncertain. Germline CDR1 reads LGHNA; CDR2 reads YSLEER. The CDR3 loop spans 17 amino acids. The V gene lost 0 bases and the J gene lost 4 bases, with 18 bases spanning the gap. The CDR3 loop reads CASSQDMFGGSGYGYTF. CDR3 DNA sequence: TGCGCCAGCAGCCAAGATATGTTCGGAGGATCGGGCTATGGCTACACCTTC.

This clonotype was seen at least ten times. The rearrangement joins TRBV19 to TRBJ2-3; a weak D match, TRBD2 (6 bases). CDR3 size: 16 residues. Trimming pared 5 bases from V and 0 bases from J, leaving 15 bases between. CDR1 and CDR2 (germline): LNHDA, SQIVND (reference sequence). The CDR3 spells CASSPRTTSSTDTQYF. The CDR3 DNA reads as TGTGCCAGTAGTCCGAGGACTACCTCTAGCACAGATACGCAGTATTTT. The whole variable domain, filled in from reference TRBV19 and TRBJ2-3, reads DGGITQSPKYLFRKEGQNVTLSCEQNLNHDAMYWYRQDPGQGLRLIYYSQIVNDFQKGDIAEGYSVSREKKESFPLTVTSAQKNPTAFYLCASSPRTTSSTDTQYFGPGTRLTVL.

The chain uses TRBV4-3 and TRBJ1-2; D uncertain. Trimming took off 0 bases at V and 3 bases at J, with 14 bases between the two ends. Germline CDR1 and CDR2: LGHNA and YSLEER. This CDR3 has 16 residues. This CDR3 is CASSQDSLGSYYGYTF. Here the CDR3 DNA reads TGCGCCAGCAGCCAAGATTCCCTAGGGAGTTACTATGGCTACACCTTC.

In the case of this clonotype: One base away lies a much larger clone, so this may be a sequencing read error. The DNA for the CDR3 is TGTGCCAGCAGCCCGGCGTCCGTTGGAGATACGCAGCATTTT. Translated, it gives CASSPASVGDTQHF. The chain combines TRBV7-8 with TRBJ2-3; D gene unclear. The closer fit of TRBJ1-5 to the DNA end suggests the J call may be wrong. This CDR3 has 14 amino acids. Germline CDR1 and CDR2: SGHVS and FQNEAQ.

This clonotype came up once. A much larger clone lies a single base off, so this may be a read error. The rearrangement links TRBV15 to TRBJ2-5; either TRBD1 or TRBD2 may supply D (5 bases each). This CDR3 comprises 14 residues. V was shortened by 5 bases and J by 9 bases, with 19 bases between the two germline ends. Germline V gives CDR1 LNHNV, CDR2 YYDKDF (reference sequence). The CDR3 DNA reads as TGTGCCACCAGCGATCGTGGGGGATCGGAGCCCCAGTACTTC. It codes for CATSDRGGSEPQYF.

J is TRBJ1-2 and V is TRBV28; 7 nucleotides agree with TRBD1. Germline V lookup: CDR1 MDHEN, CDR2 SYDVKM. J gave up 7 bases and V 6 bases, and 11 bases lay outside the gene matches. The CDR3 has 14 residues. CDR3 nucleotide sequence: TGTGCCAGCAGCAGGGACAGCGCTTTTCTTGGCTACACCTTC. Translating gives CASSRDSAFLGYTF.

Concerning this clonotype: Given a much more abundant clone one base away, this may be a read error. The CDR3 reads CSAAPLGHIQYF. In nucleotides, the CDR3 is TGCAGTGCCGCACCACTAGGACACATTCAGTACTTC. This sequence joins TRBV20-1 and TRBJ2-4; D might be TRBD2 (5 bases). Germline-derived CDR1 and CDR2 are DFQATT and SNEGSKA (reference sequence). The V end was cut by 6 bases, the J end by 8 bases, with 14 bases between. The CDR3 totals 12 residues.

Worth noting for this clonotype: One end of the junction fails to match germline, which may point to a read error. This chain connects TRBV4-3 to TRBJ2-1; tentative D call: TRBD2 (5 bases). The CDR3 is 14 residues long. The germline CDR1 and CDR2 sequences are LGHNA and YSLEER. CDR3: CATSTRGSYNEQFF. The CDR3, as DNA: TGCGCCACCAGCACACGGGGCTCCTACAATGAGCAGTTCTTC.

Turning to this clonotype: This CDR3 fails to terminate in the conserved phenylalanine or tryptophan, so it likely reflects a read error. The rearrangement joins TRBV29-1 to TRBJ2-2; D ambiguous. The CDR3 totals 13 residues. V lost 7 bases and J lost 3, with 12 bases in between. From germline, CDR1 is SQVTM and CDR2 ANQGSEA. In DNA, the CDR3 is TGCAGCGATGAGAGCCGGGACACCGGGGAGCTGTTTTTA. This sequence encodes CSDESRDTGELFL.

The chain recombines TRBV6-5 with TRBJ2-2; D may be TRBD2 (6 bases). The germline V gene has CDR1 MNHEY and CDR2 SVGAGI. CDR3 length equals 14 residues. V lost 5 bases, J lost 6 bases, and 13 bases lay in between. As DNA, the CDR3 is TGTGCCAGCAGTCCCGGGACTCTCGCCGGGGAGCTGTTTTTT. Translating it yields CASSPGTLAGELFF.

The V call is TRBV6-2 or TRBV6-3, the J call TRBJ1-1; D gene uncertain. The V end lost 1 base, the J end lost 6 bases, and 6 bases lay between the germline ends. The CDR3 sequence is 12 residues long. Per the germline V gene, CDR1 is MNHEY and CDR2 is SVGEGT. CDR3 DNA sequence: TGTGCCAGCAGTTACTTAGAGGCTGAAGCTTTCTTT. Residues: CASSYLEAEAFF.